The sample holds one count of the clone carrying this TCR beta chain. Its antigen remains unknown. Trimming cost V 5 bases and J 1 base, with 11 bases left between them. The CDR3 loop spans 14 amino acids. Germline CDR1 is SNHLY and CDR2 is FYNNEI. The data belong to a study of OX40 agonist ivuxolimab in advanced cancers. Whole-study findings and limits: CD8+ T cells (on average) carried more expanded clones than CD4+ T cells.

Clones were sequenced by immunoSEQ multiplex PCR, and TCRdb holds only the in-frame ones, with some missing. The sample has 90,000 to 100,000 clones, around 88% seen once. This receptor was identified in an adult with an advanced solid tumor such as melanoma, head and neck, liver or kidney cancer. This specimen was CD4+ or CD8+ T cells sorted from blood, taken in a trial of the OX40 agonist ivuxolimab. This chain connects TRBV2 to TRBJ1-1; D is unresolved. The CDR3 is CASSLPPGNTEAFF. The CDR3 nucleotides read TGTGCCAGCAGTCTTCCCCCGGGGAACACTGAAGCTTTCTTT.